These 6 T cell receptor beta chains originate from one sample sequenced in a study of shared clonotypes between healthy human individuals. Clones were sequenced by immunoSEQ multiplex PCR, and TCRdb holds only the in-frame ones, with some missing. The sample carries around 340,000 clones, around 67% recorded once. Specimen: memory CD4+ T cells sorted from blood. Subset noted: CD45RA-negative fraction. The receptors here all came from a young man in good health.

Turning to this clone: This sample includes further DNA sequences coding for the same CDR3. The chain carries TRBV11-2 and TRBJ2-6; maybe TRBD1 (5 bases). Trimming took 0 bases from V and 2 from J, leaving 5 bases between them. The CDR3 totals 15 residues. The germline V gene has CDR1 SGHAT and CDR2 FQNNGV. The CDR3 bases are TGTGCCAGCAGCTTAGACAGGGCTGGGGCCAACGTCCTGACTTTC. The encoded protein is CASSLDRAGANVLTF.

V gene TRBV29-1 combines with J gene TRBJ2-3; D might be TRBD1 or TRBD2, each matching 5 bases. The CDR3 runs 16 residues. CDR1 SQVTM and CDR2 ANQGSEA come from the germline V gene. The V end was cut by 3 bases, the J end by 2 bases, with 18 bases between. The CDR3 reads CSVDHFGTGYTDTQYF. The CDR3 region has the DNA TGCAGCGTTGATCACTTCGGGACGGGTTACACAGATACGCAGTATTTT.

This clone was found a few times. The rearrangement links TRBV27 to TRBJ2-1; D not certain. CDR3 size: 15 residues. Trimming left V 3 bases short and J 8 bases short, with 17 bases between. Germline V gene lookup returns CDR1 MNHEY and CDR2 SMNVEV (reference sequence). The CDR3 DNA is TGTGCCAGCAGTTTGGGCTACTCTCAAACGGATGAGCAGTTCTTC. This translates into CASSLGYSQTDEQFF.

This clone was observed once. The genes are TRBV9 and TRBJ2-1; 10 bases match TRBD2. J was trimmed by 7 bases and V by 0 bases; bases with no gene match: 7. Germline V CDR1 and CDR2: SGDLS, YYNGEE. CDR3 length: 16 amino acids. CDR3 protein: CASSVGGSSGSNEQFF. The CDR3 DNA sequence: TGTGCCAGCAGCGTAGGGGGATCTAGCGGGAGTAATGAGCAGTTCTTC.

The chain uses TRBV2 and TRBJ1-4; TRBD1 might be the D (5 bases). The CDR3 spans 14 residues. Germline loops: CDR1 SNHLY, CDR2 FYNNEI. V gave up 7 bases and J gave up 0 bases, with 9 bases separating them. In nucleotides, the CDR3 is TGTGCCAGCAACCAGGGAGCAACTAATGAAAAACTGTTTTTT. This encodes CASNQGATNEKLFF. Based on the CDR3 plus reference TRBV2 and TRBJ1-4, the full variable domain is EPEVTQTPSHQVTQMGQEVILRCVPISNHLYFYWYRQILGQKVEFLVSFYNNEISEKSEIFDDQFSVERPDGSNFTLKIRSTKLEDSAMYFCASNQGATNEKLFFGSGTQLSVL.

V gene TRBV19 combines with J gene TRBJ2-5; the D is unclear. Germline V CDR1 and CDR2: LNHDA, SQIVND (reference sequence). The CDR3 contains 12 residues. V was cut by 3 bases and J by 4 bases, with 6 bases left in between. CDR3 in amino acids: CASSMLGETQYF. CDR3 sequence (DNA): TGTGCCAGTAGTATGCTGGGAGAGACCCAGTACTTC.